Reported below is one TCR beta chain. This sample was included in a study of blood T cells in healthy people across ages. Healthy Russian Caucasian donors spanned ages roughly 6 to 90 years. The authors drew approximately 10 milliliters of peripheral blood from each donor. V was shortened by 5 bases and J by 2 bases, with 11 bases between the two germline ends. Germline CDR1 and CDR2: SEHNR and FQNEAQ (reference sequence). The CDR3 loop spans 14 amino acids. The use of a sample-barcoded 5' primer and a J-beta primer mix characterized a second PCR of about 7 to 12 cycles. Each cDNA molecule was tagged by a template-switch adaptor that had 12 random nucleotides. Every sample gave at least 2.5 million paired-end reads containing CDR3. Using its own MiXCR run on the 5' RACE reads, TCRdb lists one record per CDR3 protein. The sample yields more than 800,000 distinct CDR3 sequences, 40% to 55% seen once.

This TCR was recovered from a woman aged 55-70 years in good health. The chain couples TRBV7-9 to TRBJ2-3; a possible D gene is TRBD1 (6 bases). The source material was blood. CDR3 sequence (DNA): TGTGCCAGCAGCGACACAGGGACCACAGATACGCAGTATTTT. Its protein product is CASSDTGTTDTQYF.